A selection of T cell receptor beta chains follows, all from one sample in a study of early T cells in non-severe SARS-CoV-2 infection. TCRdb redid the calling of the 5' RACE reads with MiXCR, one entry per CDR3 protein. This repertoire shows about 60,000 distinct CDR3 sequences, just under 9% found once; its top ten account for approximately 15%. Input material: whole blood. All receptors derive from an adult who was a healthcare worker with PCR-confirmed SARS-CoV-2 infection or an uninfected control (not recorded which). Both conserved end residues are part of each CDR3. The D gene is left open where the match is weak. A clone size is listed for some rows: how often the clone was seen (once, few, many), or a class if it is expanded.

TGCGCCAGCACCAGACTAGCGGAGGGGTGGAACGAGCAGTACTTC	CASTRLAEGWNEQYF	TRBD2	TRBV5-1	TRBJ2-7	.
TGTGCCATCAGGGGGACAGGGGGATACGAGCAGTACTTC	CAIRGTGGYEQYF	TRBD1	TRBV10-3	TRBJ2-7	many
TGTGCCTGGAGTAGTAATGCGAACACCGGGGAGCTGTTTTTT	CAWSSNANTGELFF	.	TRBV30	TRBJ2-2	.
TGTGCCAGCAAGACGGGAATGAACACTGAAGCTTTCTTT	CASKTGMNTEAFF	.	TRBV7-2	TRBJ1-1	few
TGTGCCACCAGCAAGGGACAGAACTCCTACGAGCAGTACTTC	CATSKGQNSYEQYF	TRBD1	TRBV24-1	TRBJ2-7	.
TGCAGTGCTAGAGGAGAATCTGACAGCGACCAAGCTTTCTTT	CSARGESDSDQAFF	.	TRBV20-1	TRBJ1-1	many
TGTGCCAGTAGAGCACAGGGATCGCAATGGTACTTC	CASRAQGSQWYF	.	TRBV19	TRBJ2-4	many
TGTGCCAGCAGTTTAAAGAGACAGGGAGGAAGTCAGCCCCAGCATTTT	CASSLKRQGGSQPQHF	TRBD1	TRBV28	TRBJ1-5	.
TGCAGCGTTGGAGGGACAGGGTTTAATGAAAAACTGTTTTTT	CSVGGTGFNEKLFF	TRBD1	TRBV29-1	TRBJ1-4	few
TGCGCCAGCAGCTTGGACGGGGGTAGGCCCCAGCATTTT	CASSLDGGRPQHF	.	TRBV5-1	TRBJ1-5	few
TGTGCCGGTAACTTCGGGGGAGGCACAGATACGCAGTATTTT	CAGNFGGGTDTQYF	.	TRBV6-1	TRBJ2-3	many
TGCAGCGTTGAAGAGGGTGCAGGACCTGAAAAACTGTTTTTT	CSVEEGAGPEKLFF	.	TRBV29-1	TRBJ1-4	.
TGTGCCAGCAGTACAGGGAGTGGAAACACCATATATTTT	CASSTGSGNTIYF	.	TRBV27	TRBJ1-3	many
TGCAGCGTTCCTTCAACCGGGACTAGCGGGAGGACTCTCGCGAATGAGCAGTTCTTC	CSVPSTGTSGRTLANEQFF	TRBD2	TRBV29-1	TRBJ2-1	many
TGCGCCAGCAGCTTCGCAGGAGCAGGAGAAGCTTTCTTT	CASSFAGAGEAFF	.	TRBV5-1	TRBJ1-1	few
TGTGCCAGCAGCCCCGGCGGACAGGGAAGCTCACCCCTCCACTTT	CASSPGGQGSSPLHF	TRBD1	TRBV28	TRBJ1-6	many
TGTGCCAGTAGCCTCGCTAGCGGGTATAACACCGGGGAGCTGTTTTTT	CASSLASGYNTGELFF	TRBD2	TRBV19	TRBJ2-2	few
TGTGCCAGCCGACCAGGCTCCTACAATGAGCAGTTCTTC	CASRPGSYNEQFF	.	TRBV7-2	TRBJ2-1	few
TGCAGTGCTAGATCGCCACCCGGAAAGGGACTAGCGGGAGAGACCCAGTACTTC	CSARSPPGKGLAGETQYF	TRBD2	TRBV20-1	TRBJ2-5	many
TGTGCCAGCAGCTACGAAAGCGGGGAGCTGTTTTTT	CASSYESGELFF	.	TRBV7-3	TRBJ2-2	few
TGCAGTGCCCCGGTTCGGGCGGTCGACACAGATACGCAGTATTTT	CSAPVRAVDTDTQYF	.	TRBV20-1	TRBJ2-3	.
TGTGCCAGCAGCTTGGGGACAGGGAATAACGAGCAGTACTTC	CASSLGTGNNEQYF	TRBD1	TRBV11-2	TRBJ2-7	many
TGTGCCAGCAGCTTAGGGGAGACTAGCGGATACGAGCAGTACTTC	CASSLGETSGYEQYF	TRBD2	TRBV7-9	TRBJ2-7	few
TGTGCCAGCAAAGCCCAAGCCGTTCGGCTAACGCCCGGGGAGCTGCTTTTT	CASKAQAVRLTPGELLF	.	TRBV27	TRBJ2-2	many
TGCAGTGCTCCCCCCGGGACAAAATTACCGAAAGCGTTT	CSAPPGTKLPKAF	.	TRBV20-1	TRBJ1-1	many
TGCAGTGCTAGTGAAGCGGGCAAAAACATTCAGTACTTC	CSASEAGKNIQYF	.	TRBV20-1	TRBJ2-4	many
TGTGCCAGCAGCTCGGACAGGGATTTAAGCAATCAGCCCCAGCATTTT	CASSSDRDLSNQPQHF	TRBD1	TRBV7-9	TRBJ1-5	.
TGTGCCAGCAGCTTGGTCAGGGAAGCTTTCTTT	CASSLVREAFF	.	TRBV5-6	TRBJ1-1	many
TGTGCCAGCAGACAGAACCCCGGGACTAGCGGGAGTTACGAGCAGTACTTC	CASRQNPGTSGSYEQYF	TRBD2	TRBV6-5	TRBJ2-7	many
TGTGCCAGCAGTTTAGTCCAGAGTCACTACAATGAGCAGTTCTTC	CASSLVQSHYNEQFF	.	TRBV12-3/TRBV12-4	TRBJ2-1	many
.	CASSSSGNSPLHF	.	TRBV27	TRBJ1-6	few
TGTGCCAGCAGTTTTTCCCAGGGCAGCTCTGGGGCCAACGTCCTGACTTTC	CASSFSQGSSGANVLTF	.	TRBV28	TRBJ2-6	many
TGTGCCAGCAGCTTAGGCCCTCCAGGGTCTGAGCAGTTCTTC	CASSLGPPGSEQFF	.	TRBV13	TRBJ2-1	many
TGTGCCAGCAGCCAAGGACATACGAACACCGGGGAGCTGTTTTTT	CASSQGHTNTGELFF	.	TRBV3-1	TRBJ2-2	many
TGTGCCAGCAGCCAACCTAGCGGGCAAGAGACCCAGTACTTC	CASSQPSGQETQYF	TRBD2	TRBV4-2	TRBJ2-5	many
TGCAGCGTTGAGAGACAGGGCGGTGTATCGGGGGCCAACGTCCTGACTTTC	CSVERQGGVSGANVLTF	TRBD1	TRBV29-1	TRBJ2-6	.
TGCAGTGCTAGAGACCAGACAGCTCCGACCGCCTATGGCTACACCTTC	CSARDQTAPTAYGYTF	.	TRBV20-1	TRBJ1-2	many
TGTGCCAGCAGCCCGGGGACAGGCGAGCAGTACTTC	CASSPGTGEQYF	TRBD1	TRBV7-2	TRBJ2-7	many
TGTGCCAGTAGTGTACGGGACAGGGATAACCCTGAAGCTTTCTTT	CASSVRDRDNPEAFF	TRBD1	TRBV19	TRBJ1-1	.
TGTGCCAGCAGTCCGGACAGGATTACAGATACGCAGTATTTT	CASSPDRITDTQYF	TRBD1	TRBV12-3/TRBV12-4	TRBJ2-3	few
TGTGCCAGCAGACCTAGCGGGAGGAGCACCGGGGAGCTGTTTTTT	CASRPSGRSTGELFF	TRBD2	TRBV9	TRBJ2-2	many
TGCGCCAGCAGTCCGGGCGGCTCCTACGAGCAGTACTTC	CASSPGGSYEQYF	.	TRBV10-2	TRBJ2-7	many
TGTGCCAGCAACCCTAGACTAGCGGGAGAGACCCAGTACTTC	CASNPRLAGETQYF	TRBD2	TRBV2	TRBJ2-5	many
TGTGCCACCAGTGCGGCTAGCGGTTACACAGATACGCAGTATTTT	CATSAASGYTDTQYF	TRBD2	TRBV24-1	TRBJ2-3	many
TGTGCCAGCAGCTTACGCGGCGTTGGGCAGGCCTATGGCTACACCTTC	CASSLRGVGQAYGYTF	.	TRBV7-9	TRBJ1-2	.
TGTGCCAGCAGCCTAAGTGCTAGCGAATACAATGAGCAGTTCTTC	CASSLSASEYNEQFF	.	TRBV4-2	TRBJ2-1	many
TGTGCCAGCAGTGAACCGAGCTCCTACAATGAGCAGTTCTTC	CASSEPSSYNEQFF	.	TRBV2	TRBJ2-1	many
TGTGCCAGCTCACCACCCGGGCAGAACGAGCAGTACTTC	CASSPPGQNEQYF	.	TRBV18	TRBJ2-7	.
TGCGCCAGCAGGCACCCCTTGACTAGCGGGGTCCAAGAGACCCAGTACTTC	CASRHPLTSGVQETQYF	TRBD2	TRBV10-2	TRBJ2-5	few
TGTGCCAGCAGCCAGACTAGCGGGGGATACGGGCAGTACTTC	CASSQTSGGYGQYF	TRBD2	TRBV3-1	TRBJ2-7	.
TGCAGTGCTAGCCCCCCTGTGGGACTAGCCTACGAGCAGTACTTC	CSASPPVGLAYEQYF	TRBD2	TRBV20-1	TRBJ2-7	few
TGTGCCGCACAGCCCGGCGGGAGGGTTTGGGCAGATACGCAGTATTTT	CAAQPGGRVWADTQYF	TRBD2	TRBV6-6	TRBJ2-3	many